The TCR beta chain described here comes from a study of shared clonotypes between healthy human individuals. About the research overall: Two women and a few men aged 18 to 49 served as donors. The study, taken as a whole, reports: In contrast to clonotypes shared by all four donors, non-shared clonotypes had lower generation probabilities.

This table comes from immunoSEQ multiplex PCR, and its TCRdb copy is limited to in-frame clones, with some not included. The data show over a million clones, about 75% seen once. This clone was picked up one time. The target antigen is unknown. Germline CDR1 is SGHVS and CDR2 is FQNEAQ. This CDR3 has 15 amino acids. V lost 5 bases to trimming and J lost 7 bases; unmatched junction nucleotides: 13. This clonotype was obtained from a man aged 18 to 30 in good health. Sequences were obtained from memory CD4+ T cells sorted from blood. Subset meaning: CD45RA-negative fraction. The chain employs TRBV7-8 and TRBJ2-7, with 8 bases aligning to TRBD2. The CDR3 spells CASSPGTRGIGEQYF. The CDR3 DNA sequence: TGTGCCAGCAGCCCGGGGACTAGGGGGATAGGAGAGCAGTACTTC.